This T cell receptor beta chain was identified in a study of HIV-infected patients and healthy controls. Reverse transcription used about 510 ng RNA and constant-region primers for alpha and beta. Separate chain-specific third strand synthesis with multiplexing indices produced the alpha and beta libraries. TCRdb called the 5' RACE reads again in MiXCR, with one record for every CDR3 protein. The repertoire holds approximately 4,000 distinct CDR3 sequences, with around 9.1% as singletons. The study's findings and limits: Size-matched repertoire data failed to replicate the apparent Gini index recovery after therapy in HIV-infected patients. HIV-infected repertoires had significantly higher mean Gini indices than controls, possibly reflecting oligoclonality. HIV+ repertoires were severely depleted of MAIT alpha-chain CDR3s, unlike healthy controls. Approximately three months of therapy was arguably too brief to observe immune reconstitution in treated samples.

Follow-up blood was drawn about 14 weeks, roughly three months, after antiretroviral therapy began. Whole blood was used without fractionation, so all unsorted peripheral T cells were included. CDR1 is MNHNY, CDR2 SVGAGI, per germline (reference sequence). The CDR3 contains 18 residues. J was trimmed by 0 bases and V by 0 bases; bases with no gene match: 8. This clonotype was seen at least ten times. Its specificity is unknown. The TCR sequence derives from an adult with HIV infection. Sequencing used blood, obtained during antiretroviral therapy. The chain combines TRBV6-6 with TRBJ2-7; 10 bases line up with TRBD2. CDR3 region: CASSYSASGGGVSYEQYF. The CDR3 DNA reads as TGTGCCAGCAGTTACTCGGCTAGCGGGGGAGGGGTCTCCTACGAGCAGTACTTC.